This TCR beta chain was identified during a study of blood T cells in healthy people across ages. A second PCR of 7 to 11 cycles used a sample-barcoded 5' primer and a J-beta primer mix. TCRdb itself ran the 5' RACE reads through MiXCR, one entry per CDR3 protein. The data contain approximately 490,000 distinct CDR3 sequences, around 24% of them singletons. Unmatched junction bases numbered 15, after V lost 5 bases and J lost 7 bases. This CDR3 has 17 amino acids. Germline CDR1 and CDR2: SGHTA and FQGNSA. This clonotype was counted between two and nine times. This same sample was also part of a study on T cells of mothers and their children.

The chain uses TRBV7-2 and TRBJ2-5; 11 nucleotides align to TRBD2. The sequenced sample was blood. The TCR sequence derives from a boy younger than 18 in good health. CDR3 nucleotide sequence: TGTGCCAGCAGCGCAAGACTAGCGGGGTTTCTCGGCGGGACCCAGTACTTC. This sequence encodes CASSARLAGFLGGTQYF.